These 30 T cell receptor beta chains were all obtained from the same sample, sequenced in a study of blood T cell repertoires in COVID-19. Assay used: immunoSEQ multiplex PCR; TCRdb lists only in-frame clones, some missing. The sample gives about 250,000 clones, more than 65% of which show up once; about 3.4% is in the top ten. The sequenced material came from PBMCs or T cells enriched from blood (not recorded which). The receptors come from a man aged 45-60 years who had recovered from COVID-19.

This sequence joins TRBV11-1 and TRBJ2-3; 7 nucleotides line up with TRBD1. The CDR3 runs 17 residues. V shed 0 bases and J 4 bases; nucleotides not matched to a gene: 10. Germline CDR1 reads SGHAT; CDR2 reads FQDESV (reference sequence). In DNA form, the CDR3 reads TGTGCCAGCAGCTTAGCATCCACAGGGGCCGGGCCAGATACGCAGTATTTT. It encodes CASSLASTGAGPDTQYF. Combining the CDR3 with reference TRBV11-1 and TRBJ2-3 gives the whole variable domain EAEVAQSPRYKITEKSQAVAFWCDPISGHATLYWYRQILGQGPELLVQFQDESVVDDSQLPKDRFSAERLKGVDSTLKIQPAELGDSAMYLCASSLASTGAGPDTQYFGPGTRLTVL.

This chain links TRBV7-2 with TRBJ1-1; D is possibly TRBD1 (5 bases). The CDR3 has 15 amino acids. The germline V gene has CDR1 SGHTA and CDR2 FQGNSA. V was trimmed by 4 bases and J by 2 bases, leaving 14 bases between them. CDR3 sequence (DNA): TGTGCCAGCAGCTCTCGGGACTCAGGAAACACTGAAGCTTTCTTT. This codes for CASSSRDSGNTEAFF.

The chain is built from TRBV28 and TRBJ1-2, with D possibly TRBD1 on 6 matching bases. The CDR3 is 16 residues long. Trimming took 6 bases from V and 5 from J, leaving 22 bases between them. From germline, CDR1 is MDHEN and CDR2 SYDVKM. This CDR3 reads CASSLSPRGEGYGYTF. The CDR3 nucleotides read TGTGCCAGCAGCCTCTCCCCCAGGGGAGAAGGATATGGCTACACCTTC.

V gene TRBV11-2 combines with J gene TRBJ1-3, with D tentatively TRBD1 (5 bases). The CDR3 spans 16 residues. Trimming left V 1 base short and J 4 bases short, with 14 bases between. CDR1 and CDR2 (germline): SGHAT, FQNNGV. The CDR3 loop is CASSLVPGAGGNTIYF. CDR3 DNA sequence: TGTGCCAGCAGCTTAGTCCCGGGAGCAGGGGGAAACACCATATATTTT.

V gene TRBV19 combines with J gene TRBJ2-7; 7 bases map to TRBD1. This CDR3 has 13 residues. V was pared by 5 bases and J by 3 bases, with 4 bases of the junction left unmatched. Germline lookup yields CDR1 LNHDA and CDR2 SQIVND (reference sequence). The chain's CDR3 is CASSVAGGYEQYF. As DNA, the CDR3 is TGTGCCAGTAGTGTCGCAGGGGGCTACGAGCAGTACTTC.

This sequence joins TRBV18 and TRBJ1-1, with D unresolved. This CDR3 is 14 amino acids long. Trimming pared 2 bases from V and 4 bases from J, leaving 11 bases between. Germline V gene sequence: CDR1 KGHSH, CDR2 LQKENI. Here the CDR3 reads CASSPTARFTEAFF. The CDR3 nucleotides are TGTGCCAGCTCACCAACAGCCCGTTTCACTGAAGCTTTCTTT.

The rearrangement links TRBV10-1 to TRBJ1-1; unclear D gene. This CDR3 has 17 amino acids. With 3 bases removed from V and 0 bases from J, the gap between germline ends came to 17 bases. The germline gives CDR1 WNHNN, CDR2 SYGVQD (reference sequence). For the CDR3, the DNA is TGCGCCAGCAGTGACGAGGTGAAAAACAATATGAACACTGAAGCTTTCTTT. This codes for CASSDEVKNNMNTEAFF.

This clone is a singleton in its sample. The chain links TRBV7-2 to TRBJ2-7; a possible D gene is TRBD1 (6 bases). The CDR3 consists of 14 residues. Germline-derived CDR1 and CDR2 are SGHTA and FQGNSA. V was cut by 3 bases and J by 6 bases, with 15 bases left in between. This CDR3 reads CASSFTEQGGEQYF. Here the CDR3 DNA reads TGTGCCAGCAGCTTCACCGAACAGGGCGGCGAGCAGTACTTC.

The V call is TRBV25-1, the J call TRBJ2-5; 7 nucleotides agree with TRBD2. Looked up from germline, CDR1 is MGHDK and CDR2 is SYGVNS. V was pared by 7 bases and J by 7 bases, with 6 bases of the junction left unmatched. The CDR3 runs 12 residues. The CDR3 is CASNSASGTQYF. CDR3 nucleotides: TGTGCCAGCAACTCAGCTAGCGGGACCCAGTACTTC. Filled out from reference TRBV25-1 and TRBJ2-5, the complete variable domain reads EADIYQTPRYLVIGTGKKITLECSQTMGHDKMYWYQQDPGMELHLIHYSYGVNSTEKGDLSSESTVSRIRTEHFPLTLESARPSHTSQYLCASNSASGTQYFGPGTRLLVL.

This clone was seen at least ten times. The chain is built from TRBV6-6 and TRBJ2-1; 8 bases align to TRBD2. This CDR3 region has 21 residues. Germline trimming cut 6 bases from V and 0 bases from J; bases unmatched to any gene: 22. The germline CDR1 and CDR2 sequences are MNHNY and SVGAGI (reference sequence). The CDR3 DNA is TGTGCCAGCAGCCCCGCCGGGAGGGCCGGGCGAACTGGGGGCTCCTACAATGAGCAGTTCTTC. Its protein product is CASSPAGRAGRTGGSYNEQFF.

The V call is TRBV9, the J call TRBJ2-1; tentatively, D is TRBD1 (5 bases). Trimming took off 0 bases at V and 5 bases at J, with 12 bases between the two ends. The CDR3 length is 15 residues. The germline V gene encodes CDR1 SGDLS and CDR2 YYNGEE. The CDR3, as DNA: TGTGCCAGCAGCGTAGCCAGGGTCCCAAACAATGAGCAGTTCTTC. It is translated as CASSVARVPNNEQFF.

This clone has just a few counts. The V call is TRBV28, the J call TRBJ1-2; TRBD1 is a possible D gene (6 bases). Trimming took 8 bases from V and 6 from J, leaving 22 bases between them. The CDR3 has 15 residues. Germline-derived CDR1 and CDR2 are MDHEN and SYDVKM. Here the CDR3 reads CASLPGGANWDGYTF. The CDR3 coding sequence is TGTGCCAGCCTACCGGGGGGCGCGAATTGGGATGGCTACACCTTC.

The gene calls are TRBV7-2 and TRBJ1-5; D might be TRBD1 (6 bases). Trimming pared 4 bases from V and 3 bases from J, leaving 13 bases between. The CDR3 runs to 15 residues. Germline CDR1 reads SGHTA; CDR2 reads FQGNSA. In DNA, the CDR3 is TGTGCCAGCAGCTGGGGGCGGGGGAACAATCAGCCCCAGCATTTT. Its protein is CASSWGRGNNQPQHF.

The rearrangement joins TRBV5-1 to TRBJ1-5, with a possible D match to TRBD1 (6 bases). This CDR3 is built from 15 residues. From germline, CDR1 is SGHRS and CDR2 YFSETQ. V was cut by 4 bases and J by 2 bases, with 13 bases left in between. CDR3 in amino acids: CASSDQGSGNQPQHF. The CDR3 nucleotides read TGCGCCAGCAGCGACCAGGGGAGTGGCAATCAGCCCCAGCATTTT.

This clone was recorded a few times. The chain has TRBV5-1 and TRBJ2-7, with 11 bases lining up with TRBD1. Trimming took 0 bases from V and 6 from J; bases not matched to a gene: 8. The CDR3 is made up of 16 amino acids. Germline-derived CDR1 and CDR2 are SGHRS and YFSETQ. The CDR3 DNA reads as TGCGCCAGCAGCTTGGGGGACAGGGGGAACCTACGCGAGCAGTACTTC. As protein: CASSLGDRGNLREQYF. The full variable domain, completed using reference TRBV5-1 and TRBJ2-7, is KAGVTQTPRYLIKTRGQQVTLSCSPISGHRSVSWYQQTPGQGLQFLFEYFSETQRNKGNFPGRFSGRQFSNSRSEMNVSTLELGDSALYLCASSLGDRGNLREQYFGPGTRLTVT.

The chain has TRBV5-4 and TRBJ1-2; D is undetermined. Trimming shortened V by 0 bases and J by 4 bases, and 7 bases separated the two germline ends. Germline lookup yields CDR1 SGHNT and CDR2 YYREEE (reference sequence). The CDR3 sequence is 13 residues long. CDR3 region: CASSLEATYGYTF. In DNA, the CDR3 is TGTGCCAGCAGCTTGGAAGCTACCTATGGCTACACCTTC.

This chain links TRBV6-5 with TRBJ1-6; unclear D gene. Trimming stripped 2 bases from V and 1 base from J, with 9 bases between. This CDR3 region has 16 residues. In germline, CDR1 is MNHEY, CDR2 SVGAGI. The CDR3 DNA reads as TGTGCCAGCAGTTACAAAAGCCGGTCCTATAATTCACCCCTCCACTTT. This gives the protein CASSYKSRSYNSPLHF.

The V gene is TRBV7-2, the J gene TRBJ2-7, with a tentative D call TRBD1 (5 bases). Germline V lookup: CDR1 SGHTA, CDR2 FQGNSA. Trimming took 1 base from V and 2 from J, leaving 12 bases between them. The CDR3 has 15 amino acids. The DNA for the CDR3 is TGTGCCAGCAGCTTAGTCCCCCAGGGCCCCTACGAGCAGTACTTC. Protein product: CASSLVPQGPYEQYF.

CDR3 DNA sequence: TGTGCCAGCAGTTCGCCAAATAACCAGGGATACGAGCAGTACTTC. It specifies CASSSPNNQGYEQYF. The rearrangement uses TRBV6-6 and TRBJ2-7, with a possible D match to TRBD1 (5 bases). The germline V and J ends were trimmed by 4 bases and 4 bases, with 17 bases remaining between them. The CDR3 is 15 amino acids. Germline lookup yields CDR1 MNHNY and CDR2 SVGAGI (reference sequence).

The CDR3 region has the DNA TGTGCCAGCAGCCTCAGGGGGCTGAACACTGAAGCTTTCTTT. The encoded protein is CASSLRGLNTEAFF. The genes are TRBV7-2 and TRBJ1-1; 8 bases line up with TRBD1. Germline lookup yields CDR1 SGHTA and CDR2 FQGNSA. This CDR3 has 14 residues. With 5 bases clipped from V and 0 bases from J, the junction kept 2 bases outside the gene matches.

The rearrangement links TRBV24-1 to TRBJ1-6; 8 nucleotides line up with TRBD1. The length of the CDR3 is 20 residues. Germline CDR1 KGHDR, CDR2 SFDVKD. Trimming removed 3 bases from V and 0 bases from J; junction bases left unmatched: 12. The CDR3 spells CATSDPQGDRSSSYNSPLHF. CDR3 DNA sequence: TGTGCCACCAGTGATCCGCAAGGGGACAGGTCGAGCTCCTATAATTCACCCCTCCACTTT.

The chain recombines TRBV19 with TRBJ1-2, with D perhaps matching TRBD1 (6 bases). Trimming shortened V by 3 bases and J by 5 bases, and 13 bases separated the two germline ends. The length of the CDR3 is 14 residues. CDR1 is LNHDA, CDR2 SQIVND, per germline (reference sequence). The CDR3 DNA sequence: TGTGCCAGTAGTATGTATGGACAGCAGTATGGCTACACCTTC. Translating it yields CASSMYGQQYGYTF.

This sequence joins TRBV6-5 and TRBJ1-4; TRBD1 matches at 8 bases. Per the germline V gene, CDR1 is MNHEY and CDR2 is SVGAGI. After removal of 7 bases from V and 6 bases from J, the junction contained 7 bases not matched to a gene. The CDR3 covers 14 residues. Here the CDR3 reads CASITGGTDEKLFF. The CDR3 nucleotides are TGTGCCAGCATAACAGGGGGTACGGATGAAAAACTGTTTTTT.

The rearrangement uses TRBV5-5 and TRBJ1-3; D remains unclear. V was cut by 5 bases and J by 0 bases, with 9 bases left in between. The CDR3 has 14 amino acids. The germline V gene has CDR1 SGHKS and CDR2 YYEKEE (reference sequence). This CDR3 reads CASSQPSSGNTIYF. CDR3 DNA: TGTGCCAGCAGTCAACCGAGCTCTGGAAACACCATATATTTT.

The V call is TRBV9, the J call TRBJ2-5; D not certain. This CDR3 region has 12 residues. The V gene lost 3 bases and the J gene lost 5 bases, with 8 bases spanning the gap. Germline CDR1 SGDLS, CDR2 YYNGEE. CDR3 sequence (DNA): TGTGCCAGCAGCGGTGTTGCGGAGACCCAGTACTTC. Its translation is CASSGVAETQYF.

The gene calls are TRBV5-1 and TRBJ2-5; TRBD2 matches 12 bases. The CDR3 is 14 amino acids. Germline V lookup: CDR1 SGHRS, CDR2 YFSETQ. Losses at the gene ends were 0 bases for V and 9 bases for J; bases not matched to a gene: 3. CDR3 in DNA: TGCGCCAGCAGCTTGGAGACTAGCGGGGGTGCCCAGTACTTC. It encodes CASSLETSGGAQYF. The entire variable domain, with the rest obtained from reference TRBV5-1 and TRBJ2-5, is as follows: KAGVTQTPRYLIKTRGQQVTLSCSPISGHRSVSWYQQTPGQGLQFLFEYFSETQRNKGNFPGRFSGRQFSNSRSEMNVSTLELGDSALYLCASSLETSGGAQYFGPGTRLLVL.

This clone was counted a single time. The chain recombines TRBV6-6 with TRBJ1-2; 9 positions agree with TRBD1. This CDR3 has 13 residues. CDR1 and CDR2 (germline): MNHNY, SVGAGI (reference sequence). After removal of 6 bases from V and 8 bases from J, the junction contained 7 bases not matched to a gene. The CDR3 DNA reads as TGTGCCAGCAGACGAGGACAGGGGACGGGCTACACCTTC. Amino acids: CASRRGQGTGYTF.

The chain recombines TRBV12-3 or TRBV12-4 with TRBJ2-7; tentatively, D is TRBD2 (6 bases). V was shortened by 8 bases and J by 3 bases, with 14 bases between the two germline ends. The CDR3 is 13 residues long. As DNA, the CDR3 is TGTGCCAGCGGCGGGACTTTCAACTACGAGCAGTACTTC. This codes for CASGGTFNYEQYF.

This chain connects TRBV9 to TRBJ2-2; TRBD2 agrees at 10 bases. Germline loops: CDR1 SGDLS, CDR2 YYNGEE. V gave up 3 bases and J gave up 6 bases; unmatched junction bases: 5. The CDR3 covers 15 residues. The CDR3 region has the DNA TGTGCCAGCAGCGCCAGCGGGGGGGCGTCCGGGGAGCTGTTTTTT. Translation: CASSASGGASGELFF.

As for this clone: The sample carries other DNA sequences with the same CDR3. The genes are TRBV11-2 and TRBJ2-5, with D unclear. V dropped 1 base and J dropped 5 bases, with 5 bases sitting between them. The germline V gene encodes CDR1 SGHAT and CDR2 FQNNGV. The CDR3 loop spans 12 amino acids. In DNA, the CDR3 is TGTGCCAGCAGCTTAGTATCGGAGACCCAGTACTTC. It is translated as CASSLVSETQYF.